Reported below is one T cell receptor beta chain. The antigen remains unidentified. Data came from immunoSEQ multiplex PCR; TCRdb stores just in-frame clones and leaves some out. The data contain some 250,000 clones, roughly 80% of them singletons. The germline V and J ends were trimmed by 2 bases and 5 bases, with 10 bases remaining between them. CDR1 is LNHDA, CDR2 SQIVND, per germline (reference sequence). The CDR3 is 14 amino acids. Thawed PBMCs were FACS-sorted into unstimulated CD4+CD25+CD127- regulatory T cells, CD4+CD25- non-regulatory cells, CD4 and CD8 cells. This record belongs to a study of Tregs in tolerant kidney transplant recipients. General study points: Few patients were studied, so findings need validation in larger groups. The most relevant donor-specific Treg TCRbeta repertoire apparently came from expansion with activated donor B cells.

The TCR sequence derives from a human donor in good health. The sequenced material came from CD4+ T cells from blood. V usage is TRBV19 and J usage is TRBJ2-1; D possibly matches TRBD1 or TRBD2 (5 bases each). This CDR3 reads CASSIRGQNNEQFF. DNA of the CDR3: TGTGCCAGTAGTATACGGGGCCAGAACAATGAGCAGTTCTTC. Variable domain in full (rest from reference TRBV19 and TRBJ2-1): DGGITQSPKYLFRKEGQNVTLSCEQNLNHDAMYWYRQDPGQGLRLIYYSQIVNDFQKGDIAEGYSVSREKKESFPLTVTSAQKNPTAFYLCASSIRGQNNEQFFGPGTRLTVL.